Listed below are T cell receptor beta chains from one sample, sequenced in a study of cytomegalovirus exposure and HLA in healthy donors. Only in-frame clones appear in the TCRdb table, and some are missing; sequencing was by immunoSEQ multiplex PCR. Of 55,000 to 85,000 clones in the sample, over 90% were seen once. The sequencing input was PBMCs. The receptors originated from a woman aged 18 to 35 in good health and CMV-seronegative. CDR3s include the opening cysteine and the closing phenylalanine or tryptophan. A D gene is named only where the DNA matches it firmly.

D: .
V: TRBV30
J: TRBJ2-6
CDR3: CAWRGLAQRSGANVLTF
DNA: TGTGCCTGGAGAGGCCTAGCCCAGAGGTCTGGGGCCAACGTCCTGACTTTC

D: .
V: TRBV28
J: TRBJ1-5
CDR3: CASSRRGLGNQPQHF
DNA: TGTGCCAGCTCCCGGAGGGGTCTAGGTAATCAGCCCCAGCATTTT

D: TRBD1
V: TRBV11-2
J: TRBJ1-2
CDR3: CASSPPPGQGEGYTF
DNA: TGTGCCAGCAGCCCCCCGCCTGGACAGGGTGAGGGCTACACCTTC

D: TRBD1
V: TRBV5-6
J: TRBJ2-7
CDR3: CASSLGEQGYEQYF
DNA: TGTGCCAGCAGCTTGGGTGAACAGGGGTACGAGCAGTACTTC

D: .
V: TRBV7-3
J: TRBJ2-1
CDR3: CASSSQGGSGNEQFF
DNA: TGTGCCAGCAGCTCCCAGGGAGGATCGGGCAATGAGCAGTTCTTC

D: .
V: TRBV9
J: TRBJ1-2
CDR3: CASSGPQGIQGGYTF
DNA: TGTGCCAGCAGCGGTCCACAGGGAATTCAAGGTGGCTACACCTTC

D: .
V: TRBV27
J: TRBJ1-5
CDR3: CASSLSGLKQPQHF
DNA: TGTGCCAGCAGTTTGTCAGGGCTAAAGCAGCCCCAGCATTTT

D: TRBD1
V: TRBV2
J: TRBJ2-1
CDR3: CASSAGTGIGEQFF
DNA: TGTGCCAGCAGCGCCGGGACAGGGATCGGTGAGCAGTTCTTC

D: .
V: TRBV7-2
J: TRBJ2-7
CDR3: CASSPDERPVEQYF
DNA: TGTGCCAGCAGCCCGGACGAGCGGCCTGTCGAGCAGTACTTC

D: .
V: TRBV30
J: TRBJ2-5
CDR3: CAWSSTAQETQYF
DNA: TGTGCCTGGAGTTCGACAGCTCAAGAGACCCAGTACTTC

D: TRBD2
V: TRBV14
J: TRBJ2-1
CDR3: CASSQVSGLAGVEQFF
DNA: TGTGCCAGCAGCCAAGTATCGGGACTAGCGGGAGTTGAGCAGTTCTTC

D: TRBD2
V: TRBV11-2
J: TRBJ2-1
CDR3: CASTPGLASGAQFF
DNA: TGTGCCAGCACCCCGGGACTAGCATCAGGGGCGCAGTTCTTC

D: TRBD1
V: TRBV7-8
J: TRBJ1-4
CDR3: CASSPGTGGKLFF
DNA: TGTGCCAGCAGCCCAGGGACAGGGGGGAAACTGTTTTTT

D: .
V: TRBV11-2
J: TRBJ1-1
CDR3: CASSRSGALGTEAFF
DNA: TGTGCCAGCAGCCGTTCAGGGGCTCTGGGCACTGAAGCTTTCTTT

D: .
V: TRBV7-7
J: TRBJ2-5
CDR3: CASSLDGSQETQYF
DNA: TGTGCTAGCAGCTTAGACGGGAGCCAAGAGACCCAGTACTTC

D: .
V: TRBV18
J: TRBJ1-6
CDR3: CASSRSSDSGSPLHF
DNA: TGTGCCAGCTCACGTAGCTCCGACTCGGGATCACCCCTCCACTTT

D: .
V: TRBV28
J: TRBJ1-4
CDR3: CASIRRVWDEKLFF
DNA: TGTGCCAGCATCCGGCGGGTCTGGGATGAAAAACTGTTTTTT

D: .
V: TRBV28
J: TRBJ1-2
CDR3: CASNPEDRLGYTF
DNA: TGTGCCAGTAACCCGGAGGACAGACTTGGCTACACCTTC

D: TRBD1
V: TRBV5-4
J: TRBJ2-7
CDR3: CASSTRQGAYEQYF
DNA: TGTGCCAGCAGCACCCGACAGGGGGCCTACGAGCAGTACTTC

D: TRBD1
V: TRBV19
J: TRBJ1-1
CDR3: CASSRTGRNTEAFF
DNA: TGTGCCAGTAGTCGGACAGGCCGGAACACTGAAGCTTTCTTT